This T cell receptor beta chain was obtained from a study of OX40 agonist ivuxolimab in advanced cancers. Notes on the research overall: Ivuxolimab was an agonistic, fully human IgG2 monoclonal antibody directed against OX40 (CD134), a costimulatory receptor. Intravenous ivuxolimab was administered to patients every 2 weeks at six dose levels: 0.01, 0.1, 0.3, 1.5, 3 and 10 mg/kg. Prior anti-PD-1, anti-PD-L1 or anti-CTLA-4 therapy was permitted, and approximately 40% of dose-escalation patients had received checkpoint inhibitors. The paper describes the monotherapy dose-escalation part (N ≈ 51 patients) of the phase I trial of ivuxolimab. Of the roughly 51 patients in dose escalation, some 19 had hepatocellular carcinoma, approximately 15 had melanoma, 9 had renal cell carcinoma and 9 had head and neck cancer. Peripheral TCRbeta sequencing aimed to test whether ivuxolimab altered TCR sequence diversity and caused clonal T-cell expansion. In the dose-escalation cohort, over 65% of patients were male, and the mean age was roughly 60 years, with a range of 23 to 79. Three dose-escalation patients achieved partial responses, one with hepatocellular carcinoma and two with cutaneous melanoma. Overall study results and their limits: At doses of 0.1 to 3.0 mg/kg, clonal expansion of both CD4+ and CD8+ blood T cells was observed from baseline to week 6. The antigen specificity of the clonally expanded peripheral T cells was not determined. In the 0.1-3.0 mg/kg groups, partial responders were among the patients with the lowest normalized peripheral clonal expansion, particularly in CD8+ T cells. Low levels of normalized T-cell clonal expansion were also seen in some patients who did not respond. After ivuxolimab, CD8+ T cells had more expanded clones than CD4+ T cells on average.

Patients with autoimmune disease history or receiving systemic immunosuppression were excluded from the trial. Peripheral blood for TCR sequencing was drawn from every dose cohort at baseline, at cycle 4 day 1 and at cycle 7 day 1. The samples were drawn from a first-in-human, open-label, multicenter phase I dose-escalation trial of ivuxolimab. Adults with locally advanced or metastatic melanoma, renal cell carcinoma, hepatocellular carcinoma or head and neck squamous cell carcinoma were enrolled in the trial. CD4+ and CD8+ T cells were sorted separately from peripheral blood before TCR sequencing. Genomic DNA was isolated from the sorted cells so that the TCRbeta CDR3 region could be sequenced. The immunoSEQ Assay was used for sequencing of TCRbeta CDR3 regions. Not all clones reach the TCRdb copy of this immuneACCESS table, which keeps in-frame sequences only. Checked studies attribute under half of the gap to unresolved V genes and leave the rest unexplained. The sample table records about 72,000 clones; less than 90% of these occur just once. The ten largest account for 0.8% to 1.3% of the sample.

This clone came up once. No cognate antigen has been identified for it. Base qualities are not provided; no much larger clone lies one nucleotide away. The CDR3 numbers 15 residues from cysteine through phenylalanine. Only CDR3 DNA remains: 45 bases, in frame from the first base. Trimming accounts for 5 bases at V and 7 bases at J, while the number of junction bases matched to no gene is 8. Sequences MNHEY (CDR1) and SMNVEV (CDR2) are obtained from the germline V gene (reference sequence). The starting material was CD4+ or CD8+ T cells sorted from blood, obtained in a trial of the OX40 agonist ivuxolimab. The source of this sequence is an adult with an advanced solid tumor such as melanoma, head and neck, liver or kidney cancer. This sequence uses TRBV27 and TRBJ2-3, with 11 bases matching TRBD2. The CDR3 sequence is CASSPQLAGVHTQYF. At the DNA level, the sequence is TGTGCCAGCAGTCCTCAACTAGCGGGAGTACATACGCAGTATTTT.